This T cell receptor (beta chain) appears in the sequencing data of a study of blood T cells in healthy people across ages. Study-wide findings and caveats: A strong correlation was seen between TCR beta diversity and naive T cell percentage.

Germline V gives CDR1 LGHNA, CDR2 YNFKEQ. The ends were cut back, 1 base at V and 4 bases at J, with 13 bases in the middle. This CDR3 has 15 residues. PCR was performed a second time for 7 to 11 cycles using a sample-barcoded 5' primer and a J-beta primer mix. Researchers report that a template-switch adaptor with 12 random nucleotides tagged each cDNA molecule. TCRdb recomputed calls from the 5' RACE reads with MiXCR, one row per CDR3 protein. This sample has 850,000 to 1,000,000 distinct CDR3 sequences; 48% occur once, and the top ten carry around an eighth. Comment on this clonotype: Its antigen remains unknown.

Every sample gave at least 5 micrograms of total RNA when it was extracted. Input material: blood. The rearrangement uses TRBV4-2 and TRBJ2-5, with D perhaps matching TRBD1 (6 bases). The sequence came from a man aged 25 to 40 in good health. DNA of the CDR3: TGTGCCAGCAGCCAAGGTGGGAGAGGGGGAGAGACCCAGTACTTC. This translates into CASSQGGRGGETQYF.